Listed here are 18 T cell receptor beta chains from one sample, sequenced in a study of blood T cell repertoires in COVID-19. The data were produced by immunoSEQ multiplex PCR, yet TCRdb's version contains in-frame clones alone and is incomplete. The sample has 87,000 or so clones, around 83% seen once; the top ten hold about a fifth. The sample taken for sequencing was peripheral blood. The receptor source for this set is a woman older than 75 in a cohort sampled during active or convalescent COVID-19.

The chain uses TRBV24-1 and TRBJ2-3; D is perhaps TRBD1 (6 bases). The length of the CDR3 is 15 residues. Germline V lookup: CDR1 KGHDR, CDR2 SFDVKD. V lost 7 bases and J lost 2, with 15 bases in between. CDR3 coding DNA: TGTGCCACCAGGGGAAGGCAGGGGCCCACAGATACGCAGTATTTT. It encodes CATRGRQGPTDTQYF.

The chain couples TRBV6-5 to TRBJ2-3, with D perhaps matching TRBD2 (5 bases). CDR3 size: 15 residues. V lost 6 bases, J lost 1 base, and 14 bases lay in between. Per the germline V gene, CDR1 is MNHEY and CDR2 is SVGAGI. CDR3 DNA sequence: TGTGCCAGCAGGTCCTCTACCGGGGGCACAGATACGCAGTATTTT. It translates to CASRSSTGGTDTQYF.

The chain has TRBV3-1 (or the pseudogene TRBV3-2) and TRBJ1-1, with TRBD1 as a possible D gene (5 bases). This CDR3 has 13 amino acids. Germline V gene sequence: CDR1 LGHDT, CDR2 YNNKEL (reference sequence). Deletions cut 1 base from V and 8 bases from J, with 11 bases between. The DNA for the CDR3 is TGTGCCAGCAGCCAAGTTACGGCAGGGGAAGCTTTCTTT. Translated: CASSQVTAGEAFF.

This clone showed up just a few times. The chain carries TRBV7-5 and TRBJ1-5; the D call in the table, TRBD1, was not verified against the DNA. TRBV7-5 is given as a pseudogene. CDR3 length: 16 amino acids. For the CDR3, the DNA is TGTGCCAGAAGCTTCGGAACCAGGGGGGGCAATCAGCCCCAGCATTTT. It translates to CARSFGTRGGNQPQHF.

The chain carries TRBV20-1 and TRBJ1-1, with 7 bases lining up with TRBD1. Trimming at V came to 3 bases and at J to 5 bases, leaving 0 bases not matched to a gene. Germline values: CDR1 DFQATT, CDR2 SNEGSKA (reference sequence). There are 11 residues in the CDR3. The chain's CDR3 is CSARGQTEAFF. The CDR3 DNA sequence: TGCAGTGCTAGGGGACAGACTGAAGCTTTCTTT.

The V gene is TRBV6-5, the J gene TRBJ1-1; a weak D match, TRBD1 (5 bases). This CDR3 spans 14 amino acids. CDR1 is MNHEY, CDR2 SVGAGI, per germline. The V end was cut by 5 bases, the J end by 1 base, with 11 bases between. CDR3 in amino acids: CASSPGTQNTEAFF. Written as DNA, the CDR3 is TGTGCCAGCAGTCCCGGGACTCAGAACACTGAAGCTTTCTTT.

The V and J genes are TRBV5-1 and TRBJ2-1; weak D call: TRBD2 (6 bases). This CDR3 is built from 15 residues. Germline CDR1 reads SGHRS; CDR2 reads YFSETQ. Trimming shortened V by 4 bases and J by 2 bases, and 13 bases separated the two germline ends. In DNA form, the CDR3 reads TGCGCCAGCAGCGTCCTGCGGGAACCCTACAATGAGCAGTTCTTC. As protein: CASSVLREPYNEQFF.

This chain connects TRBV19 to TRBJ2-3; 7 positions match TRBD2. CDR1 is LNHDA and CDR2 is SQIVND in the germline V gene (reference sequence). The CDR3 totals 15 residues. Trimming at V came to 5 bases and at J to 2 bases, leaving 7 bases not matched to a gene. CDR3 sequence reads: CASSEWGGITDTQYF. The CDR3 DNA is TGTGCCAGTAGTGAATGGGGGGGTATCACAGATACGCAGTATTTT.

This clone was seen a single time. The chain employs TRBV5-1 and TRBJ1-4; D ambiguous. Trimming took 0 bases from V and 4 from J, leaving 10 bases between them. Germline V gene lookup returns CDR1 SGHRS and CDR2 YFSETQ. The CDR3 loop spans 15 amino acids. The CDR3 DNA reads TGCGCCAGCAGCTTGGCCGGCGGAGATAATGAAAAACTGTTTTTT. Residues: CASSLAGGDNEKLFF. Based on the CDR3 plus reference TRBV5-1 and TRBJ1-4, the full variable domain is KAGVTQTPRYLIKTRGQQVTLSCSPISGHRSVSWYQQTPGQGLQFLFEYFSETQRNKGNFPGRFSGRQFSNSRSEMNVSTLELGDSALYLCASSLAGGDNEKLFFGSGTQLSVL.

The gene calls are TRBV7-9 and TRBJ1-2, with D possibly being TRBD1 (5 bases). Germline lookup yields CDR1 SEHNR and CDR2 FQNEAQ (reference sequence). The V and J ends lost 3 bases and 1 base respectively, with 6 bases between them. The CDR3 spans 13 residues. CDR3 coding DNA: TGTGCCAGCAGCTTGGACATTAACTATGGCTACACCTTC. Translating gives CASSLDINYGYTF.

J is TRBJ1-5 and V is TRBV2; no clear D gene. Germline CDR1 and CDR2: SNHLY and FYNNEI. The CDR3 length is 14 residues. The V end lost 7 bases, the J end lost 1 base, and 11 bases lay between the germline ends. The CDR3 DNA reads TGTGCCAGCAAGTCCGGGAAAAGCAATCAGCCCCAGCATTTT. Its protein is CASKSGKSNQPQHF.

This rearrangement joins TRBV11-3 to TRBJ1-3, with TRBD1 matching over 7 bases. Trimming at V came to 5 bases and at J to 0 bases, leaving 4 bases not matched to a gene. This CDR3 is 15 amino acids long. Germline CDR1 SGHNT, CDR2 YENEEA. The DNA for the CDR3 is TGTGCCAGCAGCGAAGGGGACAGCTCTGGAAACACCATATATTTT. Its translation is CASSEGDSSGNTIYF.

This chain uses TRBV5-1 with TRBJ2-2, with 8 bases matching TRBD2. The CDR3 has 15 residues. The trim removed 2 bases at V and 5 bases at J, leaving 5 bases unmatched. Germline CDR1 reads SGHRS; CDR2 reads YFSETQ. As DNA, the CDR3 is TGCGCCAGCAGCTTAGGGAGCGGGAGTACCGGGGAGCTGTTTTTT. Its translation: CASSLGSGSTGELFF.

The V gene is TRBV3-1 (or the pseudogene TRBV3-2), the J gene TRBJ2-2, with D hard to call. Per germline, CDR1 LGHDT and CDR2 YNNKEL (reference sequence). The V gene lost 1 base and the J gene lost 7 bases, with 19 bases spanning the gap. The CDR3 consists of 17 residues. In nucleotides, the CDR3 is TGTGCCAGCAGCCAAGTCTCCTCCGGGTTTTATGGCGGGGAGCTGTTTTTT. Its translation is CASSQVSSGFYGGELFF.

The chain links TRBV12-3 or TRBV12-4 to TRBJ2-7, with 7 positions matching TRBD1. The CDR3 has 13 amino acids. V lost 6 bases and J lost 3; bases outside the gene matches: 5. The CDR3 nucleotides read TGTGCCAGCAGAAAGACAGGGCGCTACGAGCAGTACTTC. Encoded protein: CASRKTGRYEQYF.

As for this clone: Other DNA sequences within the sample encode an identical CDR3. The rearrangement links TRBV18 to TRBJ1-1; no clear D. CDR3 size: 14 residues. Germline CDR1 and CDR2: KGHSH and LQKENI. The germline V and J ends were trimmed by 3 bases and 1 base, with 9 bases remaining between them. CDR3: CASSPSTENTEAFF. The CDR3 nucleotides read TGTGCCAGCTCACCGTCAACAGAGAACACTGAAGCTTTCTTT.

The rearrangement joins TRBV7-9 to TRBJ1-4, with D unresolved. V shed 5 bases and J shed 4 bases, with 14 bases lying between them. CDR1 and CDR2 (germline): SEHNR, FQNEAQ (reference sequence). The CDR3 totals 15 residues. CDR3 amino acids: CASSPPGSRNEKLFF. DNA of the CDR3: TGTGCCAGCAGCCCACCGGGTAGCCGTAATGAAAAACTGTTTTTT.

This chain uses TRBV5-1 with TRBJ1-1; possible D gene TRBD1, 5 bases. The CDR3 has 14 amino acids. The germline V gene encodes CDR1 SGHRS and CDR2 YFSETQ. The germline V and J ends were trimmed by 5 bases and 3 bases, with 14 bases remaining between them. CDR3 sequence reads: CASSFSSGDTEAFF. In nucleotides, the CDR3 is TGCGCCAGCAGTTTCTCTTCGGGGGACACTGAAGCTTTCTTT.